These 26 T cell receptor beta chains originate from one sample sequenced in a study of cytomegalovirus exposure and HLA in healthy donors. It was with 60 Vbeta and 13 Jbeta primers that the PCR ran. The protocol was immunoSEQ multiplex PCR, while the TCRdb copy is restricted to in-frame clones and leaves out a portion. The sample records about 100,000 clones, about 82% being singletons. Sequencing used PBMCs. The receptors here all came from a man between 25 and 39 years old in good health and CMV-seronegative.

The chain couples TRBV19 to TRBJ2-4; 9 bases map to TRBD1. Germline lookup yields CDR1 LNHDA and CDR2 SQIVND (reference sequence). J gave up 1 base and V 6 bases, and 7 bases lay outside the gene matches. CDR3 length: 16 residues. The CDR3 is CASRKKQGAAKNIQYF. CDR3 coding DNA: TGTGCCAGTAGGAAAAAACAGGGGGCGGCCAAAAACATTCAGTACTTC.

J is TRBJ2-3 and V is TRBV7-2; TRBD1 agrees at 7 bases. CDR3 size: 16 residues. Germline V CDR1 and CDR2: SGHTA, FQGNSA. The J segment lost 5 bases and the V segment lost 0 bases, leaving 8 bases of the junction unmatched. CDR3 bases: TGTGCCAGCAGCTTAGCCGGGACAGCCTCGGGAGATACGCAGTATTTT. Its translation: CASSLAGTASGDTQYF.

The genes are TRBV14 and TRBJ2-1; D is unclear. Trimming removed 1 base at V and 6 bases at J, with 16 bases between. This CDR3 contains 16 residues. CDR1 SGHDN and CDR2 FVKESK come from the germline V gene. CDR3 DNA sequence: TGTGCCAGCAGCCAAGTTGAGATGGTCCTCTCCAATGAGCAGTTCTTC. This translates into CASSQVEMVLSNEQFF.

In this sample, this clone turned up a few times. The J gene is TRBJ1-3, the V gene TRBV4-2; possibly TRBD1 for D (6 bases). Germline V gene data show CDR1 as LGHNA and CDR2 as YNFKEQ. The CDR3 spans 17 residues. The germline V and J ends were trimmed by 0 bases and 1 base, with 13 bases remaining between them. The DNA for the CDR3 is TGTGCCAGCAGCCAAGATTGGGTGACAGGTTCTGGAAACACCATATATTTT. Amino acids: CASSQDWVTGSGNTIYF.

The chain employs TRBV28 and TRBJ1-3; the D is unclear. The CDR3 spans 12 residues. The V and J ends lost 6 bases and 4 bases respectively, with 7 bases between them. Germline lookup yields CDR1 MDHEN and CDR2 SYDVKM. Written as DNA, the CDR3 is TGTGCCAGCAGCTACCGAGGAAACACCATATATTTT. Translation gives CASSYRGNTIYF.

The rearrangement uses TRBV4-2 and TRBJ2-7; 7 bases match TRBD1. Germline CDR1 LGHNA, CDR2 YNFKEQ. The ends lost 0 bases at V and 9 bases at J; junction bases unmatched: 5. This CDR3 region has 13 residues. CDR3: CASSQDQTGWQYF. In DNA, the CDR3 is TGTGCCAGCAGCCAAGATCAGACAGGGTGGCAGTACTTC.

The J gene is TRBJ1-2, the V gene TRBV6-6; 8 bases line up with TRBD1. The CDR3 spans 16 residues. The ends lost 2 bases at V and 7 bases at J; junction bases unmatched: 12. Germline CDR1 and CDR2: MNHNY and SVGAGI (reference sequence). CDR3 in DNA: TGTGCCAGCAGTTACATGACAGGGGACGGCTCTTCTGGCTACACCTTC. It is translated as CASSYMTGDGSSGYTF.

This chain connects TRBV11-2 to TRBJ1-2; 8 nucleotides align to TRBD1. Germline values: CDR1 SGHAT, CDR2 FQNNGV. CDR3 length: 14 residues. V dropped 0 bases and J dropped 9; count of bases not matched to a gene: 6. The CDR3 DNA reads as TGTGCCAGCAGCTTAGAGGCAGGGGGCCCAAGCTACACCTTC. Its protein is CASSLEAGGPSYTF.

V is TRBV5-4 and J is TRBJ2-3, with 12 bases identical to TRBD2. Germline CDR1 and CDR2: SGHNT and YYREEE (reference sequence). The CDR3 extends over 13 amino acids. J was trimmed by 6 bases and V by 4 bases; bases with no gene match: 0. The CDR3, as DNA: TGTGCCAGCAGCCTAGCGGGGGGGGATACGCAGTATTTT. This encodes CASSLAGGDTQYF. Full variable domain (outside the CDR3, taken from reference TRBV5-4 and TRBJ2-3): ETGVTQSPTHLIKTRGQQVTLRCSSQSGHNTVSWYQQALGQGPQFIFQYYREEENGRGNFPPRFSGLQFPNYSSELNVNALELDDSALYLCASSLAGGDTQYFGPGTRLTVL.

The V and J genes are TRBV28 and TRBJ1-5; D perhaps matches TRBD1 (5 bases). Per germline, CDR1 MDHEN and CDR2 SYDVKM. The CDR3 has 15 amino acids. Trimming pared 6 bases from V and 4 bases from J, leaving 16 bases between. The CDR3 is CASSRTPGGNQPQHF. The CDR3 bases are TGTGCCAGCAGCCGAACCCCGGGGGGGAATCAGCCCCAGCATTTT.

The CDR3 coding sequence is TGTGCCAGCACTACTAGGGACACCCTCACCGGGGAGCTGTTTTTT. Translated, it gives CASTTRDTLTGELFF. V and J are TRBV6-5 and TRBJ2-2, with D possibly being TRBD1 (6 bases). Germline CDR1 reads MNHEY; CDR2 reads SVGAGI. Trimming removed 7 bases at V and 4 bases at J, with 16 bases between. This CDR3 region has 15 residues.

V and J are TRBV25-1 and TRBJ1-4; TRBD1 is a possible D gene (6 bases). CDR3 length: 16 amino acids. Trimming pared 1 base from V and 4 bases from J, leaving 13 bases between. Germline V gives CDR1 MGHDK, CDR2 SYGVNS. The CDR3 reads CASSESDRFLNEKLFF. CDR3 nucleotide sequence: TGTGCCAGCAGTGAATCCGACAGGTTCCTTAATGAAAAACTGTTTTTT. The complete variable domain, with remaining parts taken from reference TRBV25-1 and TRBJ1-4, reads EADIYQTPRYLVIGTGKKITLECSQTMGHDKMYWYQQDPGMELHLIHYSYGVNSTEKGDLSSESTVSRIRTEHFPLTLESARPSHTSQYLCASSESDRFLNEKLFFGSGTQLSVL.

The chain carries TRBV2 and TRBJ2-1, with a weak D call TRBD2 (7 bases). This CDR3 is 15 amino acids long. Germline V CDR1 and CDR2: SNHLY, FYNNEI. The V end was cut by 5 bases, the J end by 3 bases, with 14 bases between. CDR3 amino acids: CASSQRGGSYNEQFF. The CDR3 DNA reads TGTGCCAGCAGTCAAAGGGGGGGTAGCTACAATGAGCAGTTCTTC.

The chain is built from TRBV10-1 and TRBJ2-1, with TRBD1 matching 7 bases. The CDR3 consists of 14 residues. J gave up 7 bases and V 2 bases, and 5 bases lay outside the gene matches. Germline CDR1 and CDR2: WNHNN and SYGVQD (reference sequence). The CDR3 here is CASSETGERNEQFF. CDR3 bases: TGCGCCAGCAGTGAGACAGGGGAGAGAAATGAGCAGTTCTTC.

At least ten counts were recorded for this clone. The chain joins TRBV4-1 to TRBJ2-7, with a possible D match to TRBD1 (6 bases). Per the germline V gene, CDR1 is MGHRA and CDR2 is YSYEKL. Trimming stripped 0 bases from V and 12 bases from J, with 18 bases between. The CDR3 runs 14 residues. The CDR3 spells CASSQDALGTGSYF. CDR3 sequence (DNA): TGCGCCAGCAGCCAAGACGCATTGGGAACAGGGTCGTACTTC.

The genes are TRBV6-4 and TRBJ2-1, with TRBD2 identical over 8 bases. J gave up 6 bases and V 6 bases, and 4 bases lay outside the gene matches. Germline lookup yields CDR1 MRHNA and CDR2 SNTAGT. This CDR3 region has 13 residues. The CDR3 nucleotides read TGTGCCAGCAGCCAGACTAGCGTCAATGAGCAGTTCTTC. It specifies CASSQTSVNEQFF.

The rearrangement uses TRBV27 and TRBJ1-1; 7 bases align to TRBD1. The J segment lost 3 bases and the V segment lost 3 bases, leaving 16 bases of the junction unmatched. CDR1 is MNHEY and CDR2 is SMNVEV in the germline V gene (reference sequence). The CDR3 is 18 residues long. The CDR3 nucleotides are TGTGCCAGCAGTTTGGTTTATGGGGTCAGGGGGAGTGACACTGAAGCTTTCTTT. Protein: CASSLVYGVRGSDTEAFF.

The DNA of the CDR3 is TGTGCCAGCAGCGTTTCAGGGTTTTGGGCCGGGGAGCTGTTTTTT. It encodes CASSVSGFWAGELFF. V usage is TRBV5-4 and J usage is TRBJ2-2, with a weak D call TRBD1 (5 bases). V was cut by 4 bases and J by 6 bases, with 16 bases left in between. The CDR3 consists of 15 residues. Germline loops: CDR1 SGHNT, CDR2 YYREEE (reference sequence).

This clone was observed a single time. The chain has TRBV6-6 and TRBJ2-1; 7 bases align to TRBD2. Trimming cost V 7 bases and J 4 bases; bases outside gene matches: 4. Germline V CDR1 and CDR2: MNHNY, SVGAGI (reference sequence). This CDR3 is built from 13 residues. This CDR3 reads CASKPGGYNEQFF. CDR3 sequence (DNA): TGTGCCAGCAAACCGGGGGGTTACAATGAGCAGTTCTTC.

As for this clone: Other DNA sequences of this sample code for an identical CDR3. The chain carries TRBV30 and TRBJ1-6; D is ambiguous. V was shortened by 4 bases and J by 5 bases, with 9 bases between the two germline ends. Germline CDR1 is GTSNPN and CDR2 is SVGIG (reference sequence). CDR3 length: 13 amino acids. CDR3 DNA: TGTGCCTGGACCCGGACTAATAATTCACCCCTCCACTTT. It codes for CAWTRTNNSPLHF.

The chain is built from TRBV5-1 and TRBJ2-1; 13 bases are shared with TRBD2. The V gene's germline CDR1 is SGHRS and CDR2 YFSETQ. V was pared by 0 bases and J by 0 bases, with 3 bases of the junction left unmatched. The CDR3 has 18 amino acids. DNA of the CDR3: TGCGCCAGCAGCTTGGTGACTAGCGGGAGGAGCTCCTACAATGAGCAGTTCTTC. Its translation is CASSLVTSGRSSYNEQFF. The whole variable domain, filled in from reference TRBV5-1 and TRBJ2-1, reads KAGVTQTPRYLIKTRGQQVTLSCSPISGHRSVSWYQQTPGQGLQFLFEYFSETQRNKGNFPGRFSGRQFSNSRSEMNVSTLELGDSALYLCASSLVTSGRSSYNEQFFGPGTRLTVL.

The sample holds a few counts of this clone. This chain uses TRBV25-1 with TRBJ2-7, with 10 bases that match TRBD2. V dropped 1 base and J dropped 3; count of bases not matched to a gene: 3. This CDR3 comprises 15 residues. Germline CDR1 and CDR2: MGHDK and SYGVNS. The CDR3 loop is CASSELGTSVYEQYF. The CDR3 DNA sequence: TGTGCCAGCAGTGAATTGGGGACTAGCGTCTACGAGCAGTACTTC.

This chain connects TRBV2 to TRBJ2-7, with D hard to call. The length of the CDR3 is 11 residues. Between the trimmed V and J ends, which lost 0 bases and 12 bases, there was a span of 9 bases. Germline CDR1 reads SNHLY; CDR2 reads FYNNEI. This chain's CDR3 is CASSEAVLRYF. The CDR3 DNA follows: TGTGCCAGCAGTGAAGCGGTTCTGAGGTACTTC.

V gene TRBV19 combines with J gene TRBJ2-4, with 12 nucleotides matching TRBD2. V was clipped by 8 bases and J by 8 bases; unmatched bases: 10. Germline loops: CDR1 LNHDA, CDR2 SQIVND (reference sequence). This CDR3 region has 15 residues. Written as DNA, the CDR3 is TGTGCCAGTTCTACGACTAGCGGGAGATTAGACATTCAGTACTTC. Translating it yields CASSTTSGRLDIQYF.

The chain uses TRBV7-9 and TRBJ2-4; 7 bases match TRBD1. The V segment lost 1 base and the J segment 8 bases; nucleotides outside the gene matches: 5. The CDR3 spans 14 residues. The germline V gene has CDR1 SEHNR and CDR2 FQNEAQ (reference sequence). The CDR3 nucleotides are TGTGCCAGCAGCTTAGGCAGCCAGGGGGACATTCAGTACTTC. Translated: CASSLGSQGDIQYF. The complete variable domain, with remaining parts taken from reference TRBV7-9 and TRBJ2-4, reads DTGVSQNPRHKITKRGQNVTFRCDPISEHNRLYWYRQTLGQGPEFLTYFQNEAQLEKSRLLSDRFSAERPKGSFSTLEIQRTEQGDSAMYLCASSLGSQGDIQYFGAGTRLSVL.

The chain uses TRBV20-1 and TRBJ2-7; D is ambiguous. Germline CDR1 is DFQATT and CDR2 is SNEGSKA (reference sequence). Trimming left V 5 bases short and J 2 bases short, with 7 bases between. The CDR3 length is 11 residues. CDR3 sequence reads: CSAHRAYEQYF. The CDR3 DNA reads TGCAGTGCTCACCGGGCCTACGAGCAGTACTTC.